The 5 T cell receptor beta chains listed next were all sequenced from one sample in a study of shared clonotypes between healthy human individuals (dated by TCRdb to the early 2020s). The library was generated by the immunoSEQ multiplex PCR assay. Held by TCRdb, this immuneACCESS table contains in-frame sequences only and omits some clones. Under half of the omission traces to an unresolved V gene where checked; the cause of the rest is unknown. The sample table shows over a million clones, and approximately 80% are seen once. The top ten constitute more than 0.45% of the sample. The source material was memory CD4+ T cells from PBMCs. The cell subset or site label on this specimen signifies: CD45RA-negative fraction. The receptors were sampled from a man between 18 and 29 years old in good health. Some clones in this sample may be carry-over from other donors' samples.

The chain employs TRBV7-2 and TRBJ2-2; D possibly uses TRBD1 or TRBD2 (5 bases each). V lost 4 bases and J 9 bases, leaving 9 bases between the germline ends. In germline, CDR1 is SGHTA, CDR2 FQGNSA. The CDR3 has 12 amino acids. Written as DNA, the CDR3 is TGTGCCAGCAGCTCGGGACGGCGGGAGCTGTTTTTT. This codes for CASSSGRRELFF.

The rearrangement joins TRBV6-1 to TRBJ1-2; 8 bases align to TRBD1. This CDR3 spans 13 amino acids. V gave up 7 bases and J gave up 5 bases; unmatched junction bases: 6. Per the germline V gene, CDR1 is MNHNS and CDR2 is SASEGT. The CDR3 region is CASKGQGFYGYTF. The CDR3 nucleotides read TGTGCCAGCAAAGGACAGGGATTTTATGGCTACACCTTC.

Concerning this clone: Germline is not matched at one junction end, which may reflect a read error. The rearrangement uses TRBV5-1 and TRBJ2-1; TRBD2 is a possible D gene (5 bases). The CDR3 contains 16 residues. CDR1 SGHRS and CDR2 YFSETQ come from the germline V gene. CDR3 amino acids: CASSFLGGSSYNEQFF. As DNA, the CDR3 is TGTGCCAGCAGCTTTTTGGGTGGGAGCTCCTACAATGAGCAGTTCTTC.

The rearrangement uses TRBV7-9 and TRBJ2-7, with a possible D match to TRBD2 (5 bases). The V end lost 8 bases, the J end lost 4 bases, and 18 bases lay between the germline ends. The CDR3 spans 14 residues. The germline gives CDR1 SEHNR, CDR2 FQNEAQ (reference sequence). CDR3 sequence reads: CASGFGGLAYEQYF. In DNA form, the CDR3 reads TGTGCCAGCGGTTTCGGTGGCCTAGCTTACGAGCAGTACTTC.

The rearrangement uses TRBV2 and TRBJ1-4, with D hard to call. Germline V gives CDR1 SNHLY, CDR2 FYNNEI. The ends were cut back, 6 bases at V and 2 bases at J, with 7 bases in the middle. This CDR3 is 13 amino acids long. Here the CDR3 DNA reads TGTGCCAGCAGGTTCGGGACTAATGAAAAACTGTTTTTT. Protein: CASRFGTNEKLFF.